The 32 T cell receptor beta chains presented below share a single source sample, sequenced in a study of Graves' ophthalmopathy and Graves' hyperthyroidism (dated by TCRdb to the late 2010s). The sequencer was an Illumina HiSeq 2000. TCR beta CDR3 regions were amplified from RNA transcripts for repertoire sequencing. A first-round RT-PCR used HTBI primers with the Qiagen OneStep RT-PCR kit, followed by a second-round multiplex PCR, size selection and purification. Using fastp at Q25 and MiXCR, TCRdb reprocessed the public reads and kept productive beta chains. Duplicate CDR3 protein sequences are folded into a single record with the most common DNA and genes. The sample has about 160,000 distinct CDR3 sequences on record, 30% to 45% of them singletons. Clones ranked in the top ten supply roughly 8.9% of the sample. Sequencing was carried out using peripheral blood. The receptor set was obtained from a man in his thirties or forties with Graves' ophthalmopathy. Donor details come from another sample of the same person, matched by shared clones.

This clonotype was counted many times. V and J are TRBV4-2 and TRBJ2-2, with 11 bases aligning to TRBD2. Per the germline V gene, CDR1 is LGHNA and CDR2 is YNFKEQ. V was pared by 4 bases and J by 5 bases, with 18 bases of the junction left unmatched. The CDR3 consists of 20 residues. As DNA, the CDR3 is TGTGCCAGCAGCCGAGGAGGGGGACTAGCGGCGGGGGGCGTGACCGGGGAGCTGTTTTTT. Its protein is CASSRGGGLAAGGVTGELFF.

This clonotype has only one observation. The CDR3 DNA sequence: TGTGCCAGCAGCAATCGGAGGGCCGACTACGAGCAGTACTTC. Its translation is CASSNRRADYEQYF. The chain links TRBV7-2 to TRBJ2-7; D may be TRBD2 (6 bases). Trimming removed 5 bases from V and 3 bases from J, with 14 bases in between. Germline CDR1 and CDR2: SGHTA and FQGNSA. CDR3 size: 14 residues.

V is TRBV28 and J is TRBJ2-5; TRBD2 matches 8 bases. Germline CDR1 and CDR2: MDHEN and SYDVKM. This CDR3 is built from 16 residues. The junction had 12 bases not matched to a gene; V was cut back by 5 bases and J by 4 bases. The CDR3 loop is CASSTGLARGVETQYF. In DNA form, the CDR3 reads TGTGCCAGCAGTACTGGACTAGCACGGGGCGTAGAGACCCAGTACTTC.

The chain employs TRBV27 and TRBJ1-1; 8 positions match TRBD1. This CDR3 spans 14 amino acids. Germline CDR1 MNHEY, CDR2 SMNVEV (reference sequence). The V segment lost 2 bases and the J segment 4 bases; nucleotides outside the gene matches: 3. The CDR3 spells CASSLLTGGTEAFF. The CDR3, as DNA: TGTGCCAGCAGTTTACTCACAGGGGGCACTGAAGCTTTCTTT.

This clonotype was found many times. The CDR3: CASSSGQMLAKNIQYF. CDR3 coding DNA: TGTGCCAGCAGTTCGGGACAGATGTTAGCCAAAAACATTCAGTACTTC. The J gene is TRBJ2-4, the V gene TRBV6-2 or TRBV6-3; 7 positions match TRBD1. The junction had 6 bases not matched to a gene; V was cut back by 4 bases and J by 0 bases. Germline V gives CDR1 MNHEY, CDR2 SVGEGT. This CDR3 is built from 16 residues.

This clonotype was seen ten or more times. The chain employs TRBV6-2 or TRBV6-3 and TRBJ2-5; a possible D gene is TRBD2 (5 bases). The V gene's germline CDR1 is MNHEY and CDR2 SVGEGT. The CDR3 length is 14 residues. The ends were cut back, 3 bases at V and 2 bases at J, with 10 bases in the middle. In DNA, the CDR3 is TGTGCCAGCAGTTATGGAGGCCTACAAGAGACCCAGTACTTC. Encoded protein: CASSYGGLQETQYF.

This clonotype was counted a single time. The chain recombines TRBV11-1 with TRBJ2-7; D might be TRBD2 (6 bases). CDR3 length: 16 residues. V was pared by 1 base and J by 5 bases, with 18 bases between. Germline V gene data show CDR1 as SGHAT and CDR2 as FQDESV (reference sequence). The CDR3 spells CASSLVHLLWEDEQYF. CDR3 nucleotides: TGTGCCAGCAGCTTAGTTCATCTTTTGTGGGAGGACGAGCAGTACTTC.

This clonotype was observed at least ten times. The chain has TRBV11-3 and TRBJ1-5; no firm D call. The CDR3 has 13 amino acids. The germline gives CDR1 SGHNT, CDR2 YENEEA. Trimming pared 0 bases from V and 7 bases from J, leaving 7 bases between. CDR3 protein: CASSLDRLQPQHF. CDR3 in DNA: TGTGCCAGCAGCTTAGATCGACTACAGCCCCAGCATTTT.

This clonotype showed up many times. This sequence joins TRBV12-3 or TRBV12-4 and TRBJ1-6; D is possibly TRBD1 (6 bases). V was cut by 6 bases and J by 7 bases, with 13 bases left in between. CDR3 length: 14 amino acids. CDR3 sequence reads: CASRKGGWNSPLHF. The CDR3 DNA sequence: TGTGCCAGCAGGAAGGGGGGATGGAATTCACCCCTCCACTTT.

The V and J genes are TRBV6-9 and TRBJ2-5; D remains unclear. This CDR3 spans 12 amino acids. The V end was cut by 4 bases, the J end by 4 bases, with 7 bases between. The germline CDR1 and CDR2 sequences are MNHGY and SVAAGI. The CDR3 is CASSSPLETQYF. DNA for the CDR3: TGTGCCAGCAGTTCCCCCTTAGAGACCCAGTACTTC.

This clonotype was detected ten times or more. The chain joins TRBV7-2 to TRBJ1-2; 7 bases are a match to TRBD1. The CDR3 has 16 residues. Germline V lookup: CDR1 SGHTA, CDR2 FQGNSA. V dropped 4 bases and J dropped 7; count of bases not matched to a gene: 15. The CDR3 region is CASSSPWVQGTSGYTF. The CDR3 DNA reads TGTGCCAGCAGCTCCCCTTGGGTACAGGGGACTAGTGGCTACACCTTC.

V and J are TRBV6-5 and TRBJ1-1; the match to TRBD1 covers 8 bases. Germline V gives CDR1 MNHEY, CDR2 SVGAGI. This CDR3 is 17 amino acids long. J lost 5 bases, V lost 0 bases, and 11 bases had no gene match. For the CDR3, the DNA is TGTGCCAGCAGTTACTCGAGCCGGGACAGGTGGAGGACTGAAGCTTTCTTT. Translated: CASSYSSRDRWRTEAFF.

The V and J genes are TRBV15 and TRBJ1-1; D not certain. CDR1 is LNHNV and CDR2 is YYDKDF in the germline V gene (reference sequence). Trimming shortened V by 0 bases and J by 0 bases, and 5 bases separated the two germline ends. This CDR3 has 14 amino acids. The CDR3 protein is CATSREQMNTEAFF. CDR3 sequence (DNA): TGTGCCACCAGCAGAGAACAGATGAACACTGAAGCTTTCTTT.

V and J are TRBV7-6 and TRBJ2-7; D perhaps matches TRBD2 (7 bases). CDR1 SGHVS and CDR2 FNYEAQ come from the germline V gene. This CDR3 has 14 amino acids. V was cut by 5 bases and J by 9 bases, with 20 bases left in between. Here the CDR3 DNA reads TGTGCCAGCAGCCCCGGGGAGGGGGGGTTAGGGCAGTACTTC. Amino acids: CASSPGEGGLGQYF. The complete variable domain, with remaining parts taken from reference TRBV7-6 and TRBJ2-7, reads GAGVSQSPRYKVTKRGQDVALRCDPISGHVSLYWYRQALGQGPEFLTYFNYEAQQDKSGLPNDRFSAERPEGSISTLTIQRTEQRDSAMYRCASSPGEGGLGQYFGPGTRLTVT.

The table lists this clonotype with many counts. The gene calls are TRBV4-3 and TRBJ2-7, with 10 nucleotides matching TRBD1. Germline trimming cut 3 bases from V and 0 bases from J; bases unmatched to any gene: 5. This CDR3 has 16 amino acids. In germline, CDR1 is LGHNA, CDR2 YSLEER. In DNA, the CDR3 is TGCGCCAGCAGCCACGGGACAGGGGTCAGCTCCTACGAGCAGTACTTC. It specifies CASSHGTGVSSYEQYF.

This clonotype was detected many times. The V gene is TRBV5-1, the J gene TRBJ2-7, with no clear D. The CDR3 consists of 15 residues. The V end was cut by 0 bases, the J end by 0 bases, with 10 bases between. CDR1 SGHRS and CDR2 YFSETQ come from the germline V gene. In nucleotides, the CDR3 is TGCGCCAGCAGCTTGGGGACGTCTAGCTCCTACGAGCAGTACTTC. Its protein product is CASSLGTSSSYEQYF.

This clonotype was seen at least ten times. The rearrangement uses TRBV12-3 or TRBV12-4 and TRBJ1-6; 9 bases fit TRBD1. Losses at the gene ends were 7 bases for V and 10 bases for J; bases not matched to a gene: 8. The CDR3 covers 14 residues. CDR3 DNA sequence: TGTGCCAGCACCCTAACAGGGGGCAGGTCACCCCTCCACTTT. Its protein is CASTLTGGRSPLHF.

This clonotype was counted ten times or more. The V and J genes are TRBV7-2 and TRBJ1-3; D might be TRBD1 (5 bases). In germline, CDR1 is SGHTA, CDR2 FQGNSA. The CDR3 length is 20 residues. V was clipped by 1 base and J by 0 bases, with 22 bases between them. The CDR3 coding sequence is TGTGCCAGCAGCTTAGTGTTGGGGGGAGCGGGGACTTTCTCTGGAAACACCATATATTTT. Its translation is CASSLVLGGAGTFSGNTIYF.

This clonotype was picked up many times. The chain is built from TRBV6-2 or TRBV6-3 and TRBJ1-1, with D possibly being TRBD1 (5 bases). The germline gives CDR1 MNHEY, CDR2 SVGEGT. The V end was cut by 6 bases, the J end by 3 bases, with 17 bases between. The CDR3 consists of 15 residues. The CDR3 loop reads CASSGGAAADTEAFF. The DNA of the CDR3 is TGTGCCAGCAGCGGAGGGGCCGCGGCGGACACTGAAGCTTTCTTT.

V is TRBV7-2 and J is TRBJ1-5; D gene ambiguous. Deletions cut 5 bases from V and 9 bases from J, with 14 bases between. The CDR3 consists of 13 residues. Germline CDR1 reads SGHTA; CDR2 reads FQGNSA. CDR3 bases: TGTGCCAGCAGCACAGTAGGTCTGGGGCCCCAGCATTTT. Residues: CASSTVGLGPQHF.

This chain links TRBV5-1 with TRBJ2-7; D is ambiguous. The germline gives CDR1 SGHRS, CDR2 YFSETQ. This CDR3 is 13 amino acids long. V dropped 3 bases and J dropped 2 bases, with 9 bases sitting between them. The CDR3 sequence: CASSWVSTYEQYF. In DNA form, the CDR3 reads TGCGCCAGCAGCTGGGTCAGTACCTACGAGCAGTACTTC. Full variable domain (missing parts from reference TRBV5-1 and TRBJ2-7): KAGVTQTPRYLIKTRGQQVTLSCSPISGHRSVSWYQQTPGQGLQFLFEYFSETQRNKGNFPGRFSGRQFSNSRSEMNVSTLELGDSALYLCASSWVSTYEQYFGPGTRLTVT.

The CDR3 DNA is TGTGCCAGTAGTATGACTCCCACTCCCAAAAACATTCAGTACTTC. It encodes CASSMTPTPKNIQYF. This chain connects TRBV19 to TRBJ2-4; D is uncertain. The V end was cut by 3 bases, the J end by 2 bases, with 11 bases between. Germline V gene lookup returns CDR1 LNHDA and CDR2 SQIVND (reference sequence). CDR3 length: 15 amino acids.

This clonotype was observed at least ten times. The chain recombines TRBV6-5 with TRBJ1-1; possibly TRBD1 for D (6 bases). The CDR3 is made up of 15 amino acids. Trimming took off 6 bases at V and 0 bases at J, with 14 bases between the two ends. The germline CDR1 and CDR2 sequences are MNHEY and SVGAGI. The CDR3 sequence: CASSRRTGLNTEAFF. CDR3 nucleotide sequence: TGTGCCAGCAGCCGTCGTACAGGGCTGAACACTGAAGCTTTCTTT.

This clonotype was observed many times. The chain links TRBV28 to TRBJ2-7; TRBD1 or TRBD2 may be the D gene (5 bases each). The length of the CDR3 is 15 residues. Germline V gene lookup returns CDR1 MDHEN and CDR2 SYDVKM. The ends were cut back, 5 bases at V and 3 bases at J, with 17 bases in the middle. The CDR3 loop reads CASSPLGRSFYEQYF. DNA for the CDR3: TGTGCCAGCAGTCCTCTGGGACGGAGCTTCTACGAGCAGTACTTC.

This clonotype was found many times. The V call is TRBV5-1, the J call TRBJ2-7, with 13 bases aligning to TRBD2. The CDR3 has 17 residues. Germline V gene data show CDR1 as SGHRS and CDR2 as YFSETQ. V lost 4 bases to trimming and J lost 7 bases; unmatched junction nucleotides: 14. As DNA, the CDR3 is TGCGCCAGCAGCCCCGGGACTAGCGGGGCCCCCAGTGGAGAGCAGTACTTC. Residues: CASSPGTSGAPSGEQYF.

The chain couples TRBV10-3 to TRBJ2-7; D is possibly TRBD1 (5 bases). Trimming removed 5 bases from V and 6 bases from J, with 11 bases in between. Germline values: CDR1 ENHRY, CDR2 SYGVKD. The CDR3 is 12 amino acids. Here the CDR3 DNA reads TGTGCCATCAGTACTATACAGGTCGAGCAGTACTTC. This gives the protein CAISTIQVEQYF.

The table lists this clonotype with many counts. The chain combines TRBV11-2 with TRBJ2-2; D is possibly TRBD2 (5 bases). Germline loops: CDR1 SGHAT, CDR2 FQNNGV. The CDR3 is made up of 16 amino acids. V shed 4 bases and J shed 0 bases, with 12 bases lying between them. The CDR3 DNA is TGTGCCAGCAGCTCCAGAGCGGAAACGAACACCGGGGAGCTGTTTTTT. Protein sequence: CASSSRAETNTGELFF.

The CDR3 loop reads CASRHVSYEQYF. The CDR3 DNA reads TGTGCCAGCAGACACGTCTCCTACGAGCAGTACTTC. The V and J genes are TRBV6-2 or TRBV6-3 and TRBJ2-7; D is uncertain. The CDR3 runs 12 residues. Germline V gene lookup returns CDR1 MNHEY and CDR2 SVGEGT. V was pared by 6 bases and J by 0 bases, with 6 bases between.

This clonotype was counted ten times or more. This chain uses TRBV20-1 with TRBJ1-6, with D unclear. The CDR3 covers 13 residues. Deletions cut 2 bases from V and 7 bases from J, with 9 bases between. Germline V CDR1 and CDR2: DFQATT, SNEGSKA (reference sequence). Here the CDR3 DNA reads TGCAGTGCTAGACACCCGGCCAATTCACCCCTCCACTTT. This codes for CSARHPANSPLHF.

J is TRBJ2-5 and V is TRBV7-2; 8 bases agree with TRBD2. Germline CDR1 reads SGHTA; CDR2 reads FQGNSA. The CDR3 is 16 residues long. After removal of 6 bases from V and 5 bases from J, the junction contained 14 bases not matched to a gene. CDR3 protein: CASRARAGVYGETQYF. The CDR3 DNA sequence: TGTGCCAGCAGAGCCAGAGCGGGAGTATACGGCGAGACCCAGTACTTC.

This clonotype was counted many times. This CDR3 is CASSLVRQGKNTEAFF. As DNA, the CDR3 is TGTGCCAGCAGTTTAGTGAGACAGGGGAAAAACACTGAAGCTTTCTTT. The chain couples TRBV28 to TRBJ1-1; 8 bases fit TRBD1. The CDR3 is 16 residues long. V lost 2 bases, J lost 2 bases, and 7 bases stayed unmatched. Germline CDR1 is MDHEN and CDR2 is SYDVKM. The whole variable domain, filled in from reference TRBV28 and TRBJ1-1, reads DVKVTQSSRYLVKRTGEKVFLECVQDMDHENMFWYRQDPGLGLRLIYFSYDVKMKEKGDIPEGYSVSREKKERFSLILESASTNQTSMYLCASSLVRQGKNTEAFFGQGTRLTVV.

This chain uses TRBV25-1 with TRBJ1-1; D is undetermined. The CDR3 totals 14 residues. Trimming removed 5 bases at V and 1 base at J, with 11 bases between. Germline-derived CDR1 and CDR2 are MGHDK and SYGVNS. CDR3: CASSPHVENTEAFF. The CDR3 DNA is TGTGCCAGCAGTCCCCACGTGGAGAACACTGAAGCTTTCTTT. The whole variable domain, remainder taken from reference TRBV25-1 and TRBJ1-1, is EADIYQTPRYLVIGTGKKITLECSQTMGHDKMYWYQQDPGMELHLIHYSYGVNSTEKGDLSSESTVSRIRTEHFPLTLESARPSHTSQYLCASSPHVENTEAFFGQGTRLTVV.